These 27 T cell receptor beta chains were sequenced from one sample in a study of T cell responses to AZD1222 COVID-19 vaccine. Data came from immunoSEQ multiplex PCR; TCRdb stores just in-frame clones and leaves some out. The sample consists of approximately 120,000 clones, approximately 86% of them appearing once. The sample consisted of peripheral blood, taken on day 0 of AZD1222 vaccination. These receptors originate from an adult in good health.

The chain couples TRBV7-3 to TRBJ1-6; TRBD1 agrees at 8 bases. The J segment lost 2 bases and the V segment lost 3 bases, leaving 3 bases of the junction unmatched. Germline V lookup: CDR1 SGHTA, CDR2 FQGTGA. The CDR3 contains 16 residues. The CDR3 DNA follows: TGTGCCAGCAGCTTGGGACAGGCACCCTATAATTCACCCCTCCACTTT. Translation gives CASSLGQAPYNSPLHF.

V gene TRBV9 combines with J gene TRBJ1-1; D gene unclear. The CDR3 extends over 13 amino acids. Trimming removed 0 bases from V and 3 bases from J, with 6 bases in between. CDR1 SGDLS and CDR2 YYNGEE come from the germline V gene. The CDR3 DNA reads as TGTGCCAGCAGCGTAGAGTCGGACACTGAAGCTTTCTTT. Translated, it gives CASSVESDTEAFF. Full variable domain (missing parts from reference TRBV9 and TRBJ1-1): DSGVTQTPKHLITATGQRVTLRCSPRSGDLSVYWYQQSLDQGLQFLIQYYNGEERAKGNILERFSAQQFPDLHSELNLSSLELGDSALYFCASSVESDTEAFFGQGTRLTVV.

The chain links TRBV27 to TRBJ2-5; D unclear. The germline CDR1 and CDR2 sequences are MNHEY and SMNVEV (reference sequence). Trimming cost V 7 bases and J 5 bases, with 14 bases left between them. This CDR3 is 13 amino acids long. CDR3 loop: CASTSGMRETQYF. DNA for the CDR3: TGTGCCAGCACGAGTGGGATGAGGGAGACCCAGTACTTC.

The chain links TRBV28 to TRBJ1-4, with a possible D match to TRBD1 (6 bases). Germline V gene lookup returns CDR1 MDHEN and CDR2 SYDVKM. The CDR3 has 14 amino acids. In DNA, the CDR3 is TGTGCTAGCGGTCTGGGGGCTATTAGGGGAAAACTGTTTTTT. Residues: CASGLGAIRGKLFF.

The V and J genes are TRBV7-8 and TRBJ2-5; TRBD2 aligns across 10 bases. Losses at the gene ends were 1 base for V and 2 bases for J; bases not matched to a gene: 7. Germline V lookup: CDR1 SGHVS, CDR2 FQNEAQ. This CDR3 region has 17 residues. This CDR3 reads CASSLDGLAVNQETQYF. The CDR3 nucleotides read TGTGCCAGCAGCTTAGATGGACTAGCGGTAAATCAAGAGACCCAGTACTTC.

V and J are TRBV28 and TRBJ2-1; no firm D call. Trimming took 3 bases from V and 5 from J, leaving 8 bases between them. The CDR3 runs 13 residues. CDR1 is MDHEN, CDR2 SYDVKM, per germline. CDR3 residues: CASSLPPHNEQFF. The CDR3 nucleotides are TGTGCCAGCAGTTTGCCCCCGCACAATGAGCAGTTCTTC. Full variable domain (outside the CDR3, taken from reference TRBV28 and TRBJ2-1): DVKVTQSSRYLVKRTGEKVFLECVQDMDHENMFWYRQDPGLGLRLIYFSYDVKMKEKGDIPEGYSVSREKKERFSLILESASTNQTSMYLCASSLPPHNEQFFGPGTRLTVL.

The chain has TRBV15 and TRBJ2-2; D tentatively reads TRBD1 or TRBD2 (5 bases each). CDR1 and CDR2 from the germline V gene are LNHNV and YYDKDF (reference sequence). This CDR3 spans 19 amino acids. With 4 bases removed from V and 5 bases from J, the gap between germline ends came to 26 bases. The CDR3 bases are TGTGCCACCAGCAAAGGCAGACCTGCTGGGGGAAGGAGAACCGGGGAGCTGTTTTTT. It is translated as CATSKGRPAGGRRTGELFF.

The CDR3 sequence: CASSLTGTGGYEQYF. CDR3 nucleotide sequence: TGTGCCAGCAGCTTAACCGGGACAGGGGGCTACGAGCAGTACTTC. V gene TRBV13 combines with J gene TRBJ2-7, with TRBD1 identical over 11 bases. V was clipped by 2 bases and J by 3 bases; unmatched bases: 3. The germline gives CDR1 PRHDT, CDR2 FYEKMQ (reference sequence). CDR3 size: 15 residues.

The chain uses TRBV28 and TRBJ1-2, with D possibly TRBD1 on 5 matching bases. The germline CDR1 and CDR2 sequences are MDHEN and SYDVKM. Trimming took 1 base from V and 6 from J, leaving 12 bases between them. The CDR3 has 14 amino acids. The CDR3 DNA is TGTGCCAGCAGTTTATTACCCCGGGGCAATGGCTACACCTTC. Its protein is CASSLLPRGNGYTF.

This chain uses TRBV28 with TRBJ1-1; TRBD1 aligns across 9 bases. The CDR3 loop spans 14 amino acids. CDR1 is MDHEN, CDR2 SYDVKM, per germline. After removal of 6 bases from V and 10 bases from J, the junction contained 12 bases not matched to a gene. Here the CDR3 DNA reads TGTGCCAGCAGGCTAACAGGGGGCTCTCGGGTAGCTTTCTTT. Protein product: CASRLTGGSRVAFF.

The chain uses TRBV2 and TRBJ2-3, with D perhaps TRBD2 (5 bases). CDR1 SNHLY and CDR2 FYNNEI come from the germline V gene. The V and J ends lost 7 bases and 4 bases respectively, with 12 bases between them. The CDR3 is made up of 13 amino acids. The chain's CDR3 is CASNRLAPDTQYF. The CDR3 DNA reads as TGTGCCAGCAACCGATTAGCGCCAGATACGCAGTATTTT.

This clone was counted a few times. This chain links TRBV6-1 with TRBJ2-7; tentative D call: TRBD2 (6 bases). This CDR3 contains 14 residues. Trimming shortened V by 2 bases and J by 6 bases, and 14 bases separated the two germline ends. Looked up from germline, CDR1 is MNHNS and CDR2 is SASEGT. DNA for the CDR3: TGTGCCAGCAGTGAACGATCTGCGCGGGGCGAGCAGTACTTC. Its protein is CASSERSARGEQYF.

The chain has TRBV19 and TRBJ2-7, with D perhaps given as TRBD1 or TRBD2 (6 bases each). Germline lookup yields CDR1 LNHDA and CDR2 SQIVND (reference sequence). The CDR3 is made up of 16 amino acids. The V end lost 2 bases, the J end lost 3 bases, and 17 bases lay between the germline ends. CDR3 DNA: TGTGCCAGTAGTATACGGGGGCCGGGAATCAACTACGAGCAGTACTTC. Amino acids: CASSIRGPGINYEQYF.

This clone was detected once. V usage is TRBV14 and J usage is TRBJ2-7; D might be TRBD1 or TRBD2, each matching 5 bases. This CDR3 is 15 amino acids long. V was cut by 1 base and J by 6 bases, with 16 bases left in between. Germline CDR1 reads SGHDN; CDR2 reads FVKESK. CDR3 region: CASSQVLGRVPEQYF. Here the CDR3 DNA reads TGTGCCAGCAGCCAAGTCTTGGGACGGGTCCCCGAGCAGTACTTC. Filled out from reference TRBV14 and TRBJ2-7, the complete variable domain reads EAGVTQFPSHSVIEKGQTVTLRCDPISGHDNLYWYRRVMGKEIKFLLHFVKESKQDESGMPNNRFLAERTGGTYSTLKVQPAELEDSGVYFCASSQVLGRVPEQYFGPGTRLTVT.

The chain is built from TRBV24-1 and TRBJ1-5; D is undetermined. The germline V and J ends were trimmed by 3 bases and 6 bases, with 14 bases remaining between them. CDR3 length equals 15 residues. Germline CDR1 is KGHDR and CDR2 is SFDVKD. The DNA for the CDR3 is TGTGCCACCAGTGATACTGGACGCCCGGGTCAGCCCCAGCATTTT. It codes for CATSDTGRPGQPQHF.

The genes are TRBV19 and TRBJ1-4; D not resolved. The V end was cut by 3 bases, the J end by 1 base, with 15 bases between. CDR1 LNHDA and CDR2 SQIVND come from the germline V gene (reference sequence). This CDR3 is built from 17 residues. The CDR3 DNA follows: TGTGCCAGTAGTATGGGCTTCGGTGGGATAACTAATGAAAAACTGTTTTTT. It is translated as CASSMGFGGITNEKLFF.

The V and J genes are TRBV10-2 and TRBJ1-2, with TRBD1 matching 9 bases. With 1 base clipped from V and 7 bases from J, the junction kept 13 bases outside the gene matches. CDR1 and CDR2 (germline): WSHSY, SAAADI. This CDR3 spans 17 amino acids. CDR3 sequence reads: CASSELPSGTGFRGYTF. CDR3 DNA: TGCGCCAGCAGTGAGTTACCTTCCGGGACAGGGTTCCGTGGCTACACCTTC.

V usage is TRBV19 and J usage is TRBJ1-2; tentative D call: TRBD1 (5 bases). Germline-derived CDR1 and CDR2 are LNHDA and SQIVND (reference sequence). The CDR3 runs to 14 residues. Trimming took off 3 bases at V and 5 bases at J, with 13 bases between the two ends. CDR3 DNA sequence: TGTGCCAGTAGTATGCCGGGAGACAGTTATGGCTACACCTTC. Translation: CASSMPGDSYGYTF.

This chain links TRBV2 with TRBJ1-1, with a possible D match to TRBD1 (5 bases). V gave up 7 bases and J gave up 2 bases, with 11 bases separating them. The CDR3 sequence is 13 residues long. Per germline, CDR1 SNHLY and CDR2 FYNNEI. CDR3 nucleotides: TGTGCCAGCACGAGGACACCCAACACTGAAGCTTTCTTT. Its translation: CASTRTPNTEAFF.

This clone has more than one count but fewer than ten. This chain uses TRBV7-2 with TRBJ2-7; 7 bases are a match to TRBD1. The germline gives CDR1 SGHTA, CDR2 FQGNSA. V gave up 4 bases and J gave up 6 bases; unmatched junction bases: 6. The CDR3 consists of 13 residues. CDR3 DNA sequence: TGTGCCAGCAGCTCCTTCACAGGGGTCGAGCAGTACTTC. This codes for CASSSFTGVEQYF. Full variable domain (missing parts from reference TRBV7-2 and TRBJ2-7): GAGVSQSPSNKVTEKGKDVELRCDPISGHTALYWYRQSLGQGLEFLIYFQGNSAPDKSGLPSDRFSAERTGGSVSTLTIQRTQQEDSAVYLCASSSFTGVEQYFGPGTRLTVT.

This rearrangement joins TRBV25-1 to TRBJ2-3; D remains unclear. The CDR3 extends over 15 amino acids. Trimming cost V 1 base and J 3 bases, with 11 bases left between them. Germline V lookup: CDR1 MGHDK, CDR2 SYGVNS. CDR3 in amino acids: CASSEFKGPTDTQYF. The CDR3, as DNA: TGTGCCAGCAGTGAATTCAAGGGCCCAACAGATACGCAGTATTTT.

The gene calls are TRBV4-1 and TRBJ1-4; D perhaps matches TRBD1 (5 bases). Germline CDR1 MGHRA, CDR2 YSYEKL. The V end was cut by 3 bases, the J end by 2 bases, with 19 bases between. This CDR3 comprises 18 residues. CDR3 loop: CASSHPHAGGITNEKLFF. The DNA of the CDR3 is TGCGCCAGCAGCCATCCCCATGCCGGGGGGATCACTAATGAAAAACTGTTTTTT.

This clone was picked up one time. The chain recombines TRBV2 with TRBJ2-1, with D perhaps assigned TRBD1 or TRBD2 (5 bases each). Germline V gene sequence: CDR1 SNHLY, CDR2 FYNNEI. There are 12 residues in the CDR3. The V gene lost 4 bases and the J gene lost 12 bases, with 13 bases spanning the gap. In DNA, the CDR3 is TGTGCCAGCAGTGCCGAGGGGAGAACGCAGTTCTTC. It codes for CASSAEGRTQFF.

The gene calls are TRBV28 and TRBJ2-1, with a weak D call TRBD2 (6 bases). Germline V gives CDR1 MDHEN, CDR2 SYDVKM. V was pared by 8 bases and J by 4 bases, with 15 bases between. The CDR3 totals 14 residues. The DNA for the CDR3 is TGTGCCAGCCAAGCTCCGGGACTTTACAATGAGCAGTTCTTC. This gives the protein CASQAPGLYNEQFF.

This sequence joins TRBV7-9 and TRBJ2-7, with 11 bases that match TRBD1. After removal of 1 base from V and 4 bases from J, the junction contained 3 bases not matched to a gene. CDR3 size: 15 residues. Germline CDR1 SEHNR, CDR2 FQNEAQ (reference sequence). The CDR3 here is CASSLEGTGGYEQYF. The CDR3 DNA reads as TGTGCCAGCAGCTTAGAAGGGACAGGGGGTTACGAGCAGTACTTC.

The CDR3 loop reads CASSERHRTTNEKLFF. In DNA, the CDR3 is TGTGCCAGCAGTGAAAGACACAGAACAACTAATGAAAAACTGTTTTTT. The chain recombines TRBV6-1 with TRBJ1-4; D ambiguous. Trimming stripped 2 bases from V and 0 bases from J, with 10 bases between. This CDR3 region has 16 residues. Germline V lookup: CDR1 MNHNS, CDR2 SASEGT.

The CDR3 is CATSRGQLNEKLFF. The CDR3 bases are TGTGCCACCAGCAGGGGACAGCTGAATGAAAAACTGTTTTTT. The genes are TRBV15 and TRBJ1-4, with 7 bases aligning to TRBD1. The CDR3 loop spans 14 amino acids. From germline, CDR1 is LNHNV and CDR2 YYDKDF (reference sequence). J lost 5 bases, V lost 3 bases, and 3 bases had no gene match.